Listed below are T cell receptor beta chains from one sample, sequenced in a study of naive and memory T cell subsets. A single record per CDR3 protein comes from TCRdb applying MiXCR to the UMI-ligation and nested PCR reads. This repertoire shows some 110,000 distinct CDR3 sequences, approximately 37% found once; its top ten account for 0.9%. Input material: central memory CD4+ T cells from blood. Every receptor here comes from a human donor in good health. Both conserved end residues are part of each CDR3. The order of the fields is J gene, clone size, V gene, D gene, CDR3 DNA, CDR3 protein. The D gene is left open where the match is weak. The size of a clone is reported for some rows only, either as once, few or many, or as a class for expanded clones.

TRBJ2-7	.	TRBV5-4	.	TGTGCCAGCAGCCCCCGGCAGGGGAGGTACGAGCAGTACTTC	CASSPRQGRYEQYF
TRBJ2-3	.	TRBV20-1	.	TGCAGTGCTAGTAGGGCGGGCACAGATACGCAGTATTTT	CSASRAGTDTQYF
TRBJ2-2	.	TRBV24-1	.	TGTGCCACCAGCGGGGACCTCGCCGGGGAGCTGTTTTTT	CATSGDLAGELFF
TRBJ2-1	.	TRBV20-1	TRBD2	TGCAGTGCTCCAAGCGGGAGGGGAAGCTCCTACAATGAGCAGTTCTTC	CSAPSGRGSSYNEQFF
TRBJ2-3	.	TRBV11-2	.	TGTGCCAGCAGTCAAACACTCACAACTAGCACAGATACGCAGTATTTT	CASSQTLTTSTDTQYF
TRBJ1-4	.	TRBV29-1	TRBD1	TGCAGCGTCGTGGGGACAGGGGGTGGGGAAAAACTGTTTTTT	CSVVGTGGGEKLFF
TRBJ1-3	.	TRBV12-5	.	TGTGCTAGTGGTATAGAGCCCGGAAACACCATATATTTT	CASGIEPGNTIYF
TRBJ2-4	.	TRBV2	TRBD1	TGTGCCAGCAGTGAATGGGGGACAGGGTTAGCCAAAAACATTCAGTACTTC	CASSEWGTGLAKNIQYF
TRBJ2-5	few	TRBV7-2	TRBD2	TGTGCCAGCAGCTTTAGACCCTTAGCGGGGTCACGGGAGACCCAGTACTTC	CASSFRPLAGSRETQYF
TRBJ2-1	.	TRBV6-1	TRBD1	TGTGCCAGCCCACAGGATGACAGGGTCTGGAATGAGCAGTTCTTC	CASPQDDRVWNEQFF
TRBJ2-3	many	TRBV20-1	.	TGCAGTGCTAGAGATCAAGGTTACCGGGGCGCAGATACGCAGTATTTT	CSARDQGYRGADTQYF
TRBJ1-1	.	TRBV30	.	TGTGCCTGGAGTGCTGGACTCGGCACTGAAGCTTTCTTT	CAWSAGLGTEAFF
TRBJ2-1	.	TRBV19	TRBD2	TGTGCCAGTAGTATAGATCCGGCTTTGACTAGCGGGAATAATGAGCAGTTCTTC	CASSIDPALTSGNNEQFF
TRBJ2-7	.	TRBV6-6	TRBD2	TGTGCCAGCAGTGACCGGACTAGCGGGAGTCTCGAGCAGTACTTC	CASSDRTSGSLEQYF
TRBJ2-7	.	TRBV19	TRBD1	TGTGCCAGTAGTATAGCACCCGGGACAGGAGGCGAGCAGTACTTC	CASSIAPGTGGEQYF
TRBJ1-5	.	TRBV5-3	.	TGTGCCAGAAGCTCCACAGTTGGGGGTACTTATCAGCCCCAGCATTTT	CARSSTVGGTYQPQHF
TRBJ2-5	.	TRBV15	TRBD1	TGTGCCACCAGCCCTCGCGGACAGGGAGCGGAGACCCAGTACTTC	CATSPRGQGAETQYF
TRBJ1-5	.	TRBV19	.	TGTGCCAGTAGTATCGAGGGAGGGACAACGGCCCAGCATTTT	CASSIEGGTTAQHF
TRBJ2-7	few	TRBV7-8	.	TGTGCCAGCAGCGTCCGGGACAAGGATCACGAGCAGTACTTC	CASSVRDKDHEQYF
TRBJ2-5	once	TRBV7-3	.	TGTGCCAGCAGCCCAAACCCCCTAGTGGCGACCCAGTACTTC	CASSPNPLVATQYF
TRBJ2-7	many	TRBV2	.	TGTGCCAGCAGATGGGACGGTTCCTACGAGCAGTACTTC	CASRWDGSYEQYF
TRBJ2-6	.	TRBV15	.	TGTGCCACCAGCAGAGGAGCACTAGCCGGCTCTGGGGCCAACGTCCTGACTTTC	CATSRGALAGSGANVLTF
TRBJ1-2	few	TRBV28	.	TGTGCCAGCAGCTCAATCGGGGACCGGGGCTACACCTTC	CASSSIGDRGYTF
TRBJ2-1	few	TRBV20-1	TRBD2	TGCAGTGCTAGGTCCGGGACTAGCGGGCTCTATGAGCAGTTCTTC	CSARSGTSGLYEQFF
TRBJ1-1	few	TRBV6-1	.	TGTGCCACCACGGAAGGAATGGGGAACACTGAAGCTTTCTTT	CATTEGMGNTEAFF
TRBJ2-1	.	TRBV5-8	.	TGTGCCAGCATCCTCCCGGGTCGCGTCTCCTACAATGAGCAGTTCTTC	CASILPGRVSYNEQFF
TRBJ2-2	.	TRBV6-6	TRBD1	TGTGCCAGCAGTTCCCCGGGACAGGGGGGCACCGGGGAGCTGTTTTTT	CASSSPGQGGTGELFF
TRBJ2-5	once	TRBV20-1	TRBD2	TGCAGTGCTAGTCTAGCGGGCCAAGAGACCCAGTACTTC	CSASLAGQETQYF
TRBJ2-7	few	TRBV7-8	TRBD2	TGTGCCAGCAGCTCTCTAGCGGGAGGTCCCTACGAGCAGTACTTC	CASSSLAGGPYEQYF
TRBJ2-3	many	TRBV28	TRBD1	TGTGCCAGCACGAGGGACAGGGCCACAGATACGCAGTATTTT	CASTRDRATDTQYF
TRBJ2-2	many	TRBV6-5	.	TGTGCCAGCAGTTACACCTGGTCCGGGGAGCTGTTTTTT	CASSYTWSGELFF
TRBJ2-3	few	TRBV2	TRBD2	TGTGCCAGCAGTGATCCGGGTTCTAGCGGGAGGTATGGAGATACGCAGTATTTT	CASSDPGSSGRYGDTQYF
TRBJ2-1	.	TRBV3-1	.	TGTGCCAGCAGCCAAGTCCCCAGGGGGGGAGGCAATGAGCAGTTCTTC	CASSQVPRGGGNEQFF
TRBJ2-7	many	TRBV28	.	TGTGCCAGCAGTTTACAGTCCTACGAGCAGTACTTC	CASSLQSYEQYF
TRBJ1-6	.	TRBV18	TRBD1	TGTGCCAGCTCATCTCAGGGGGGAGATTCACCCCTCCACTTT	CASSSQGGDSPLHF
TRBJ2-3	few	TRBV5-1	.	TGCGCCAGCAGCTTGGAGGGACGTAGCACAGATACGCAGTATTTT	CASSLEGRSTDTQYF
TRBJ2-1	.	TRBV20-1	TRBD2	TGCAGTGCCGATGAGGTGTTGACTAGCGGGTCCCACAATGAGCAGTTCTTC	CSADEVLTSGSHNEQFF
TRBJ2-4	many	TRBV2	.	TGTGCCAGCAGGGGAGGGGGCGTAGCCAAAAACATTCAGTACTTC	CASRGGGVAKNIQYF
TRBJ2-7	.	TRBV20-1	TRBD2	TGCAGTGCTAGAAGTATAGCGGGAGATACGGGGGAGAAGCAGTACTTC	CSARSIAGDTGEKQYF
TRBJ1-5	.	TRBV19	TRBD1	TGTGCCAGTAGTAAAGGGACAGCCAGGTATCAGCCCCAGCATTTT	CASSKGTARYQPQHF
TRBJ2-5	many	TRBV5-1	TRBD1	TGCGCCAGCAGCAATAGACAGGGCAACCAAGAGACCCAGTACTTC	CASSNRQGNQETQYF
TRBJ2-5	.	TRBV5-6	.	TGTGCCAGCAGCTTGGAGGCAGCCCAAGAGACCCAGTACTTC	CASSLEAAQETQYF
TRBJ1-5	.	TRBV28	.	TGTGCCAGCCAAAACCGTCAGCCCCAGCATTTT	CASQNRQPQHF
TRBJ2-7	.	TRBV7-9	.	TGTGCCAGCAGCTTTGGGGCAGGGGAAGGTCGGGAGCAGTACTTC	CASSFGAGEGREQYF
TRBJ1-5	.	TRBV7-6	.	TGTGCCAGCAGCTTAGAAGCTCCCGGGTATAGCAATCAGCCCCAGCATTTT	CASSLEAPGYSNQPQHF
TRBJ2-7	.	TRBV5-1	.	TGCGCCAGCAGCTTGGCTACCAACTACGAGCAGTACTTC	CASSLATNYEQYF
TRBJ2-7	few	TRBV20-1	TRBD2	TGCAGTGCTAGAGGGCCTAGCGGGGCGTACGAGCAGTACTTC	CSARGPSGAYEQYF
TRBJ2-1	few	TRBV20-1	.	TGCAGTGCTTACGCTGGGACCCTCAGTGAGCAGTTCTTC	CSAYAGTLSEQFF